Presented here are 20 T cell receptor beta chains from one specimen sequenced in a study of blood T cell repertoires in COVID-19. Here immunoSEQ multiplex PCR was the method, and the copy in TCRdb shows in-frame clones only, minus some. The sample holds around 68,000 clones, roughly nine tenths seen once. The sequencing input was peripheral blood. These receptors came from a man aged 50-59 years with active COVID-19.

The J gene is TRBJ1-5, the V gene TRBV5-1; a possible D gene is TRBD1 (5 bases). The germline V gene has CDR1 SGHRS and CDR2 YFSETQ. The V and J ends lost 0 bases and 3 bases respectively, with 10 bases between them. The CDR3 sequence is 15 residues long. The CDR3 reads CASSLEAGFNQPQHF. The CDR3 DNA sequence: TGCGCCAGCAGCTTGGAGGCAGGGTTCAATCAGCCCCAGCATTTT.

The CDR3: CASSLSAGAYNEQFF. CDR3 nucleotide sequence: TGTGCCAGCAGTTTATCGGCAGGGGCGTATAATGAGCAGTTCTTC. The V gene is TRBV27, the J gene TRBJ2-1, with a weak D call TRBD1 (6 bases). This CDR3 is 15 amino acids long. V was pared by 0 bases and J by 7 bases, with 13 bases between. Germline-derived CDR1 and CDR2 are MNHEY and SMNVEV (reference sequence).

The V and J genes are TRBV5-1 and TRBJ1-1; D is unresolved. With 7 bases removed from V and 0 bases from J, the gap between germline ends came to 16 bases. Germline CDR1 SGHRS, CDR2 YFSETQ. The CDR3 length is 15 residues. CDR3 DNA: TGCGCCAGCCGGAACTTGGAGATTTTGAACACTGAAGCTTTCTTT. Protein product: CASRNLEILNTEAFF.

This chain joins TRBV3-1 (or the pseudogene TRBV3-2) and TRBJ1-2; D is possibly TRBD1 (5 bases). Trimming removed 4 bases from V and 1 base from J, with 19 bases in between. The CDR3 is 17 amino acids. Germline lookup yields CDR1 LGHDT and CDR2 YNNKEL (reference sequence). The CDR3: CASSLQARAQGNYGYTF. The CDR3 DNA reads as TGTGCCAGCAGCCTTCAGGCTAGGGCCCAGGGTAACTATGGCTACACCTTC.

For this clone: One end of the junction does not line up with germline, which may come from a read error. CDR3 in amino acids: CASSDSETDRQYF. The CDR3 nucleotides read TGTGCCAGCAGTGACTCTGAGACAGATAGGCAGTATTTT. The rearrangement links TRBV6-4 to TRBJ2-3; D possibly corresponds to TRBD1 (5 bases). The CDR3 runs to 13 residues. Germline V gene data show CDR1 as MRHNA and CDR2 as SNTAGT.

This chain uses TRBV7-9 with TRBJ1-2, with TRBD1 matching over 8 bases. Germline V CDR1 and CDR2: SEHNR, FQNEAQ (reference sequence). CDR3 length: 13 residues. V trimming: 6 bases; J trimming: 6 bases; junction bases outside the gene matches: 6. CDR3 sequence (DNA): TGTGCCAGCAGAGCCAGGGGGCCGAATGGCTACACCTTC. Translating gives CASRARGPNGYTF.

Here the CDR3 reads CASSEGGAFTDTQYF. The CDR3 nucleotides read TGCGCCAGCAGTGAGGGGGGGGCCTTCACAGATACGCAGTATTTT. The chain joins TRBV10-1 to TRBJ2-3; maybe TRBD2 (7 bases). Trimming stripped 2 bases from V and 2 bases from J, with 11 bases between. CDR3 length equals 15 residues. CDR1 is WNHNN, CDR2 SYGVQD, per germline (reference sequence).

The rearrangement joins TRBV28 to TRBJ1-2, with D maybe TRBD1 (6 bases). This CDR3 has 15 residues. V was pared by 3 bases and J by 2 bases, with 13 bases between. Germline CDR1 and CDR2: MDHEN and SYDVKM. The CDR3 protein is CASSLIAGVNYGYTF. The CDR3 DNA reads TGTGCCAGCAGTTTGATAGCAGGGGTCAACTATGGCTACACCTTC.

J is TRBJ1-1 and V is TRBV28; D gene unclear. This CDR3 has 12 residues. Trimming shortened V by 6 bases and J by 7 bases, and 12 bases separated the two germline ends. CDR1 is MDHEN and CDR2 is SYDVKM in the germline V gene. Here the CDR3 DNA reads TGTGCCAGCAGGCCTGGGAGGTTTGAAGCTTTCTTT. It encodes CASRPGRFEAFF.

The chain has TRBV7-2 and TRBJ2-5, with TRBD1 identical over 9 bases. The germline V gene has CDR1 SGHTA and CDR2 FQGNSA. J gave up 5 bases and V 5 bases, and 9 bases lay outside the gene matches. CDR3 length: 15 residues. In nucleotides, the CDR3 is TGTGCCAGCAGCCCAGCCGGGACAGGGAGGGAGACCCAGTACTTC. Translating it yields CASSPAGTGRETQYF.

V gene TRBV30 combines with J gene TRBJ1-2; no clear D. CDR1 is GTSNPN and CDR2 is SVGIG in the germline V gene (reference sequence). The CDR3 length is 14 residues. Trimming pared 5 bases from V and 4 bases from J, leaving 17 bases between. This CDR3 is CAWGKQWLGYGYTF. CDR3 bases: TGTGCCTGGGGGAAACAGTGGCTCGGCTATGGCTACACCTTC.

V gene TRBV29-1 combines with J gene TRBJ1-2; TRBD1 matches 10 bases. The V segment lost 6 bases and the J segment 4 bases; nucleotides outside the gene matches: 11. CDR1 is SQVTM and CDR2 is ANQGSEA in the germline V gene. The CDR3 spans 15 residues. This CDR3 reads CSVGGDRGRIYGYTF. As DNA, the CDR3 is TGCAGCGTGGGAGGGGACAGGGGAAGAATCTATGGCTACACCTTC.

V is TRBV19 and J is TRBJ2-1, with D unresolved. From germline, CDR1 is LNHDA and CDR2 SQIVND (reference sequence). The CDR3 consists of 16 residues. Trimming took off 5 bases at V and 0 bases at J, with 14 bases between the two ends. CDR3 amino acids: CASSPSKSSSYNEQFF. As DNA, the CDR3 is TGTGCCAGTAGTCCCTCCAAATCTAGCTCCTACAATGAGCAGTTCTTC.

This chain links TRBV5-4 with TRBJ2-5; TRBD2 matches at 7 bases. Germline CDR1 and CDR2: SGHNT and YYREEE (reference sequence). V dropped 0 bases and J dropped 2; count of bases not matched to a gene: 13. The CDR3 runs to 18 residues. The CDR3 region is CASSLGGRGGAKQETQYF. For the CDR3, the DNA is TGTGCCAGCAGCTTGGGGGGCCGCGGGGGAGCCAAACAAGAGACCCAGTACTTC.

The chain recombines TRBV12-5 with TRBJ1-3; D is unclear. CDR1 and CDR2 (germline): LGHNT, FRNRAP. The CDR3 loop spans 15 amino acids. Deletions cut 0 bases from V and 4 bases from J, with 10 bases between. CDR3 sequence: CASGLVPEQGNTIYF. The CDR3 DNA reads TGTGCTAGTGGTTTGGTACCGGAACAGGGAAACACCATATATTTT.

V usage is TRBV27 and J usage is TRBJ1-2, with TRBD1 identical over 7 bases. The CDR3 sequence is 13 residues long. The germline gives CDR1 MNHEY, CDR2 SMNVEV (reference sequence). With 3 bases clipped from V and 5 bases from J, the junction kept 3 bases outside the gene matches. CDR3 region: CASSFRQGYGYTF. CDR3 nucleotides: TGTGCCAGCAGTTTCCGACAGGGTTATGGCTACACCTTC.

The rearrangement joins TRBV4-1 to TRBJ2-1, with 8 bases aligning to TRBD2. After removal of 5 bases from V and 4 bases from J, the junction contained 13 bases not matched to a gene. The CDR3 is 17 residues long. CDR1 is MGHRA, CDR2 YSYEKL, per germline. The CDR3 coding sequence is TGCGCCAGCAGCAAGGGGCCTGCGGGGGGAGAATACAATGAGCAGTTCTTC. Its translation: CASSKGPAGGEYNEQFF.

The V and J genes are TRBV10-2 and TRBJ1-5; D is ambiguous. Trimming took 4 bases from V and 7 from J, leaving 17 bases between them. CDR1 WSHSY and CDR2 SAAADI come from the germline V gene. The length of the CDR3 is 15 residues. The CDR3 coding sequence is TGCGCCAGCAGTGGGCGTACTGGGCTGAGCCAGCCCCAGCATTTT. Translation gives CASSGRTGLSQPQHF.

The chain combines TRBV19 with TRBJ2-3; TRBD2 agrees at 11 bases. The CDR3 length is 14 residues. V gave up 4 bases and J gave up 3 bases; unmatched junction bases: 0. Germline V gene lookup returns CDR1 LNHDA and CDR2 SQIVND (reference sequence). The CDR3 DNA is TGTGCCAGTAGTACTAGCGGGGGGACAGATACGCAGTATTTT. Translation: CASSTSGGTDTQYF.

The chain links TRBV28 to TRBJ2-1; 9 bases fit TRBD2. The germline gives CDR1 MDHEN, CDR2 SYDVKM. The CDR3 consists of 19 residues. V lost 5 bases and J lost 0; bases outside the gene matches: 14. The CDR3 is CASSPGGLAGPSSYNEQFF. The CDR3 bases are TGTGCCAGCAGTCCTGGAGGCCTAGCGGGGCCGAGCTCCTACAATGAGCAGTTCTTC.